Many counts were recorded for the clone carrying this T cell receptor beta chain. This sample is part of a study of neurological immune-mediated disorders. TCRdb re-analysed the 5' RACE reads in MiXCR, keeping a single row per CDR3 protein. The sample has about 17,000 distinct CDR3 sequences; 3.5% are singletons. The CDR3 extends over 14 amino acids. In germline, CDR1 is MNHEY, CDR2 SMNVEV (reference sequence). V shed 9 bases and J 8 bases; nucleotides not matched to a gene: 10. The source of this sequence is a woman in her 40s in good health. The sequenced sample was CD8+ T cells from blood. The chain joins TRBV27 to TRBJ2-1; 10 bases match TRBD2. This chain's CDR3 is CASQSSGRIDEQFF. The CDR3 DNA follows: TGTGCCAGTCAATCTAGCGGGAGAATTGATGAGCAGTTCTTC.